Listed here is a single TCR beta chain. Here immunoSEQ multiplex PCR was the method, and the copy in TCRdb shows in-frame clones only, minus some. In the table there are around 55,000 clones, about 92% of which are singletons. Germline-derived CDR1 and CDR2 are ENHRY and SYGVKD. The CDR3 totals 13 residues. The V segment lost 9 bases and the J segment 3 bases; nucleotides outside the gene matches: 4. These data come from a study of T cell changes during pregnancy in multiple sclerosis. This chain uses TRBV10-3 with TRBJ2-1; 8 nucleotides line up with TRBD1. Sequences were derived from CD8+ T cells from peripheral blood mononuclear cells, sampled in the second trimester of pregnancy. This clonotype was obtained from a female donor with multiple sclerosis, enrolled in a pregnancy study. The CDR3 spells CAMAGTGYNEQFF. CDR3 DNA: TGTGCCATGGCCGGGACAGGCTACAATGAGCAGTTCTTC.